Each of the 8 T cell receptor beta chains below was sequenced from the same sample in a study of blood T cell repertoires in COVID-19. Profiling relied on immunoSEQ multiplex PCR, and the TCRdb table lists in-frame clones only, not all of them. The repertoire holds about 190,000 clones, with roughly 80% as singletons. The sequenced material came from peripheral blood. These receptors were taken from a woman in her fifties or sixties with acute or convalescent COVID-19.

As for this clone: One end of the junction does not line up with germline, which may come from a read error. The chain carries TRBV7-2 and TRBJ2-7, with 15 bases fitting TRBD2. Looked up from germline, CDR1 is SGHTA and CDR2 is FQGNSA. This CDR3 is 14 amino acids long. The CDR3 sequence: CASSLTGTSGGPLF. The CDR3 DNA reads as TGTGCCAGCAGCTTAACGGGGACTAGCGGGGGGCCCCTTTTC.

The chain has TRBV6-6 and TRBJ1-1, with D possibly being TRBD1 (6 bases). The CDR3 contains 11 residues. Germline CDR1 and CDR2: MNHNY and SVGAGI (reference sequence). The V end was cut by 5 bases, the J end by 5 bases, with 6 bases between. Here the CDR3 DNA reads TGTGCCAGCAGTACAGGGACTGAAGCTTTCTTT. Encoded protein: CASSTGTEAFF.

The chain is built from TRBV12-3 or TRBV12-4 and TRBJ2-7, with D possibly being TRBD1 (5 bases). This CDR3 is 13 amino acids long. Trimming took off 3 bases at V and 7 bases at J, with 13 bases between the two ends. CDR3 amino acids: CASSFDSSWEQYF. The CDR3 coding sequence is TGTGCCAGCAGTTTCGACAGCAGCTGGGAGCAGTACTTC.

The chain joins TRBV7-2 to TRBJ1-2; 7 bases line up with TRBD1. The CDR3 runs to 13 residues. The V gene's germline CDR1 is SGHTA and CDR2 FQGNSA. Trimming removed 4 bases from V and 8 bases from J; junction bases left unmatched: 7. This CDR3 reads CASSSDRVKGYTF. The CDR3 DNA is TGTGCCAGCAGCTCAGACAGGGTAAAAGGCTACACCTTC.

V usage is TRBV20-1 and J usage is TRBJ2-6, with 10 bases fitting TRBD2. Germline values: CDR1 DFQATT, CDR2 SNEGSKA (reference sequence). The length of the CDR3 is 17 residues. After removal of 3 bases from V and 2 bases from J, the junction contained 7 bases not matched to a gene. The CDR3 reads CSASAASGSTGANVLTF. CDR3 sequence (DNA): TGCAGTGCTAGTGCGGCTAGCGGGAGTACTGGGGCCAACGTCCTGACTTTC.

J is TRBJ2-3 and V is TRBV12-3 or TRBV12-4, with a weak D call TRBD2 (5 bases). The CDR3 extends over 12 amino acids. The germline V and J ends were trimmed by 6 bases and 4 bases, with 8 bases remaining between them. The CDR3 region has the DNA TGTGCCAGCAGCGGAGGCCCAGATACGCAGTATTTT. It yields the protein CASSGGPDTQYF.

The chain employs TRBV3-1 (or the pseudogene TRBV3-2) and TRBJ2-7; tentative D call: TRBD2 (5 bases). The length of the CDR3 is 15 residues. The V end lost 2 bases, the J end lost 0 bases, and 11 bases lay between the germline ends. Germline-derived CDR1 and CDR2 are LGHDT and YNNKEL (reference sequence). This chain's CDR3 is CASSQPGRASYEQYF. The CDR3 bases are TGTGCCAGCAGCCAACCCGGGCGGGCCTCCTACGAGCAGTACTTC.

The V and J genes are TRBV3-1 (or the pseudogene TRBV3-2) and TRBJ1-1, with 9 positions matching TRBD1. After removal of 1 base from V and 8 bases from J, the junction contained 8 bases not matched to a gene. The CDR3 is made up of 15 amino acids. Per the germline V gene, CDR1 is LGHDT and CDR2 is YNNKEL (reference sequence). CDR3 sequence reads: CASSQGDRVRSEAFF. The CDR3 DNA sequence: TGTGCCAGCAGCCAAGGGGACAGGGTCAGGTCAGAAGCTTTCTTT.